The rows below give T cell receptor beta chains drawn from one sample of a study of OX40 agonist ivuxolimab in advanced cancers. Sequencing was performed with immunoSEQ multiplex PCR; in TCRdb, only in-frame clones are kept and a portion is missing. The sample includes some 30,000 clones, around nine tenths of them seen just once. Source: CD4+ or CD8+ T cells sorted from blood, taken in a trial of the OX40 agonist ivuxolimab. These receptors came from an adult with an advanced solid tumor such as melanoma, head and neck, liver or kidney cancer. The CDR3 runs from the conserved cysteine through the conserved F or W. Each record gives: D gene, J gene, V gene, clone size, CDR3 protein, CDR3 DNA. A D gene is named only where the DNA matches it firmly. Rows may omit the clone size; those that give it use once, few, many or a size class.

>-|TRBJ2-7|TRBV9|-
CASSFHPYEQYF
TGTGCCAGCAGCTTCCATCCCTACGAGCAGTACTTC
>-|TRBJ1-2|TRBV7-9|-
CASSPQWWQPNYGYTF
TGTGCCAGCAGCCCACAGTGGTGGCAGCCCAACTATGGCTACACCTTC
>-|TRBJ2-7|TRBV5-1|-
CASSLGTPYEQYF
TGCGCCAGCAGCTTGGGGACGCCTTACGAGCAGTACTTC
>-|TRBJ2-1|TRBV9|-
CASSPSGGASEQFF
TGTGCCAGCAGCCCTAGTGGAGGGGCGTCTGAGCAGTTCTTC
>TRBD2|TRBJ2-5|TRBV29-1|few
CSVGGLAAGETQYF
TGCAGCGTTGGGGGACTAGCGGCCGGAGAGACCCAGTACTTC
>TRBD2|TRBJ2-1|TRBV7-9|-
CASSLVDGGNNEQFF
TGTGCCAGCAGCTTAGTTGACGGGGGGAACAATGAGCAGTTCTTC
>-|TRBJ2-2|TRBV7-9|-
CASSLRTANTGELFF
TGTGCCAGCAGCTTAAGGACAGCGAACACCGGGGAGCTGTTTTTT
>-|TRBJ2-1|TRBV6-5|-
CASSYSGGREQFF
TGTGCCAGCAGTTACTCCGGGGGAAGGGAGCAGTTCTTC
>-|TRBJ2-5|TRBV28|-
CASSSPGKAQETQYF
TGTGCCAGCAGTTCCCCTGGGAAGGCACAAGAGACCCAGTACTTC
>-|TRBJ1-2|TRBV27|-
CASRIAAGFIDYGYTF
TGTGCCAGCCGCATCGCGGCAGGGTTCATAGACTATGGCTACACCTTC
>-|TRBJ1-2|TRBV10-3|-
CAISERTGANYGYTF
TGTGCCATCAGTGAGCGTACAGGAGCTAACTATGGCTACACCTTC
>TRBD1|TRBJ1-6|TRBV10-3|-
CAISEPHWDSRNHSPLHF
TGTGCCATCAGTGAACCACATTGGGACAGTCGAAACCATTCACCCCTCCACTTT
>-|TRBJ2-2|TRBV7-9|-
CASSPPDLRTGELFF
TGTGCCAGCAGCCCCCCGGACCTTCGAACCGGGGAGCTGTTTTTT
>-|TRBJ2-3|TRBV6-1|-
CASGQYTDTQYF
TGTGCCTCCGGACAGTACACAGATACGCAGTATTTT
>-|TRBJ2-7|TRBV10-2|medium-sized
CASSEWQGLSYEQYF
TGCGCCAGCAGTGAGTGGCAGGGCCTATCCTACGAGCAGTACTTC
>TRBD1|TRBJ1-1|TRBV4-1|-
CASSERDRQPTEAFF
TGCGCCAGCAGCGAGAGGGACAGGCAGCCCACTGAAGCTTTCTTT
>-|TRBJ2-3|TRBV29-1|-
CSVESSGRTDTQYF
TGCAGCGTTGAAAGTAGCGGTCGCACAGATACGCAGTATTTT
>-|TRBJ2-1|TRBV19|-
CASSIWDPYNEQFF
TGTGCCAGTAGTATTTGGGATCCCTACAATGAGCAGTTCTTC
>-|TRBJ2-2|TRBV28|-
CASSLRRESTGELFF
TGTGCCAGCAGCCTTCGGCGCGAATCGACCGGGGAGCTGTTTTTT
>-|TRBJ1-3|TRBV6-5|-
CASRQTLSSGNTIYF
TGTGCCAGCAGGCAGACATTAAGCTCTGGAAACACCATATATTTT
>-|TRBJ2-2|TRBV7-6|few
CASSLGGNTGELFF
TGTGCCAGCAGCTTAGGGGGGAACACCGGGGAGCTGTTTTTT
>TRBD1|TRBJ1-1|TRBV5-1|-
CASSLLQGTNTEAFF
TGCGCCAGCAGCCTCTTACAGGGGACAAACACTGAAGCTTTCTTT
>-|TRBJ2-7|TRBV29-1|-
CSVEFASSYEQYF
TGCAGCGTTGAGTTTGCTAGCTCCTACGAGCAGTACTTC
>TRBD1|TRBJ2-7|TRBV6-1|-
CASSAGQAISYEQYF
TGTGCCAGCAGTGCGGGACAGGCTATCTCCTACGAGCAGTACTTC
>-|TRBJ2-7|TRBV5-6|-
CASSERPTVYEQYF
TGTGCCAGCAGCGAAAGACCTACAGTCTACGAGCAGTACTTC
>TRBD1|TRBJ2-7|TRBV25-1|-
CASSEDRGAYEQYF
TGTGCCAGCAGTGAAGACAGGGGCGCCTACGAGCAGTACTTC
>TRBD2|TRBJ2-7|TRBV7-8|-
CASSPPRTSGSFSYEQYF
TGTGCCAGCAGCCCCCCGCGGACTAGCGGGAGCTTTTCCTACGAGCAGTACTTC
>-|TRBJ2-5|TRBV29-1|-
CLRDGQETQYF
TGCCTGCGGGACGGCCAAGAGACCCAGTACTTC
>-|TRBJ1-5|TRBV7-2|-
CASSLPRMGNQPQHF
TGTGCCAGCAGCTTACCGAGGATGGGCAATCAGCCCCAGCATTTT
>-|TRBJ1-6|TRBV11-1|-
CASSLDWQAWGLHF
TGTGCCAGCAGCTTAGATTGGCAAGCGTGGGGCCTCCACTTT
>-|TRBJ1-2|TRBV7-9|-
CASSRSPEAYGYTF
TGTGCCAGCAGTCGGAGCCCGGAAGCCTATGGCTACACCTTC
>TRBD2|TRBJ2-1|TRBV5-5|-
CASSLEASGGLIEQFF
TGTGCCAGCAGCTTGGAGGCTAGCGGGGGATTAATAGAGCAGTTCTTC
>TRBD1|TRBJ1-3|TRBV9|-
CASSVAGQGAGNTIYF
TGTGCCAGCAGCGTAGCAGGACAGGGTGCCGGAAACACCATATATTTT
>TRBD1|TRBJ2-3|TRBV27|-
CASSDRATDTQYF
TGTGCCAGCAGCGACAGGGCCACAGATACGCAGTATTTT
>-|TRBJ2-3|TRBV11-1|-
CASSLSGAGANTDTQYF
TGTGCCAGCAGCTTATCGGGCGCAGGGGCTAATACAGATACGCAGTATTTT
>-|TRBJ2-1|TRBV28|-
CASSFPPQGSPSNEQFF
TGTGCCAGCAGTTTTCCCCCTCAGGGAAGCCCCAGCAATGAGCAGTTCTTC
>-|TRBJ2-3|TRBV10-1|-
CASSARTPPTDTQYF
TGCGCCAGCAGCGCCCGGACTCCCCCGACAGATACGCAGTATTTT
>-|TRBJ2-7|TRBV19|once
CASSISSYEQYF
TGTGCCAGTAGTATTTCGTCCTACGAGCAGTACTTC
>TRBD2|TRBJ2-3|TRBV7-2|-
CASSLDGLAVTDTQYF
TGTGCCAGCAGCTTAGACGGACTAGCGGTCACAGATACGCAGTATTTT
>-|TRBJ1-4|TRBV25-1|once
CASSGAGRLNEKLFF
TGTGCCAGCAGTGGAGCGGGACGCCTTAATGAAAAACTGTTTTTT
>-|TRBJ1-1|TRBV7-6|few
CASSPWGSNTEAFF
TGTGCCAGCAGCCCATGGGGGAGCAACACTGAAGCTTTCTTT
>-|TRBJ2-7|TRBV10-3|-
CAISESSSYEQYF
TGTGCCATCAGTGAGTCGAGCTCCTACGAGCAGTACTTC
>-|TRBJ2-1|TRBV15|-
CATSSPRMGRDNEQFF
TGTGCCACCAGCAGCCCCCGGATGGGGCGAGACAATGAGCAGTTCTTC
>-|TRBJ2-7|TRBV9|-
CASSETLGDYEQYF
TGTGCCAGCAGCGAGACCCTTGGGGACTACGAGCAGTACTTC
>-|TRBJ2-1|TRBV27|-
CASSLGAGTDLRWQFF
TGTGCCAGCAGTCTGGGGGCTGGGACCGACCTTCGTTGGCAGTTCTTC
>-|TRBJ1-1|TRBV9|-
CASSVGRDTMSTEAFF
TGTGCCAGCAGCGTAGGGAGGGACACGATGTCAACTGAAGCTTTCTTT
>-|TRBJ2-1|TRBV6-4|-
CASSDGGPYNEQFF
TGTGCCAGCAGTGACGGAGGCCCCTACAATGAGCAGTTCTTC
>-|TRBJ2-7|TRBV7-4|-
CASSHIGGRTSPYEQYF
TGTGCCAGCAGCCACATTGGCGGGCGCACATCCCCCTACGAGCAGTACTTC
>-|TRBJ2-3|TRBV28|once
CASSLGTGWIDTQYF
TGTGCCAGCAGTTTAGGTACAGGGTGGATAGATACGCAGTATTTT
>TRBD1|TRBJ1-1|TRBV4-1|-
CASSHEGASTEAFF
TGCGCCAGCAGCCATGAGGGGGCGAGCACTGAAGCTTTCTTT
>TRBD1|TRBJ2-3|TRBV4-1|-
CASSQDLTGGAFEDTQYF
TGCGCCAGCAGCCAAGATCTGACAGGGGGCGCGTTTGAAGATACGCAGTATTTT
>-|TRBJ2-2|TRBV7-6|-
CASSSLTSYTGELFF
TGTGCCAGCAGCTCCCTGACGAGTTACACCGGGGAGCTGTTTTTT
>-|TRBJ2-4|TRBV9|few
CASSAGQENIQYF
TGTGCCAGCAGCGCCGGACAAGAAAACATTCAGTACTTC
>-|TRBJ2-3|TRBV9|-
CASSNPGGNSSTDTQYF
TGTGCCAGCAGCAACCCTGGGGGGAATTCTAGCACAGATACGCAGTATTTT
>-|TRBJ1-1|TRBV13|once
CASPTASGAEAFF
TGTGCCAGCCCGACAGCTTCAGGCGCTGAAGCTTTCTTT
>TRBD1|TRBJ2-7|TRBV5-4|-
CASSYEAGQGIEQYF
TGTGCCAGCAGTTATGAAGCGGGACAGGGAATCGAGCAGTACTTC
>TRBD2|TRBJ2-5|TRBV7-9|-
CASSLTSGVQETQYF
TGTGCCAGCAGCTTGACTAGCGGGGTGCAAGAGACCCAGTACTTC
>TRBD2|TRBJ2-3|TRBV9|-
CASSGGTSGTNTQYF
TGTGCCAGCAGCGGCGGGACTAGCGGTACCAATACGCAGTATTTT
>-|TRBJ1-1|TRBV13|-
CASSFGPNTEAFF
TGTGCCAGCAGCTTTGGTCCGAACACTGAAGCTTTCTTT
>-|TRBJ1-5|TRBV19|-
CASSIVGGLLTNQPQHF
TGTGCCAGTAGTATAGTCGGGGGTCTTCTTACGAATCAGCCCCAGCATTTT